This TCR beta chain emerged from a study of control samples from healthy donors and cancer patients (dated by TCRdb to the early 2020s). This clone occurred many times. Its antigen specificity is not known. No clone much larger than this one lies a single base away; base qualities are absent. In the germline V gene, CDR1 corresponds to SGHTA and CDR2 to FQGNSA. From its cysteine to its phenylalanine, the CDR3 spans 16 amino acids. Of all the DNA, just the CDR3 is kept, 48 bases in frame from base 1. V lost 1 base and J lost 5 bases, and the count of bases not matched to a germline gene is 6. Libraries were made using the immunoSEQ multiplex PCR assay. In TCRdb, the immuneACCESS table is reduced to in-frame sequences with V and J assigned. These tables do not hold every clone; where another copy was compared, an unresolved V gene accounts for under half, and the others remain unexplained. This sample is represented by 100,000 to 150,000 clones; 90% of them were singletons. Of the sample, around 2.5% is held by the ten largest clones.

Material: blood. The V and J segments used are TRBV7-2 and TRBJ2-1; TRBD1 aligns with 9 central bases. The clonotype originates from a man between 18 and 35 years old in good health. The DNA sequence is given as TGTGCCAGCAGCTTAGTAGGGACAGGGTTGAACAATGAGCAGTTCTTC. It translates to CASSLVGTGLNNEQFF.